Sequencing of this TCR beta chain was carried out in a study of PD-L1 blockade in urothelial cancer. Spiking each PCR with synthetic TCR analog templates was performed. Using immunoSEQ multiplex PCR, the repertoire was profiled, and TCRdb retains in-frame clones only, with some absent. The data contain 40,000 or so clones, approximately 78% of them seen just once; the ten biggest clones take up about 13%. As for time point: peripheral blood 6 weeks after treatment start. Trimming removed 8 bases at V and 6 bases at J, with 16 bases between. Germline V gives CDR1 SNHLY, CDR2 FYNNEI. CDR3 length equals 13 residues.

The rearrangement uses TRBV2 and TRBJ1-2; the D gene is possibly TRBD1 (5 bases). This material consisted of PBMCs, taken around atezolizumab (anti-PD-L1) treatment. The clonotype comes from a man in his sixties with urothelial cancer. The CDR3 here is CASWEGFTNGYTF. The CDR3 coding sequence is TGTGCCAGCTGGGAGGGGTTTACTAATGGCTACACCTTC.